The clone carrying this T cell receptor (beta chain) has a handful of counts. The antigen is unknown. What was sequenced were expressed TCRB transcripts, since all of the isolated RNA had been reverse transcribed. Using immunoSEQ multiplex PCR, the repertoire was profiled, and TCRdb retains in-frame clones only, with some absent. Of approximately 170,000 clones listed, approximately 8.4% are singletons. This entry comes from a study of beta chain features in type 1 diabetes. General study results and limits: The study found moderately but significantly shorter TCRB CDR3s in all four CD4+ subsets of Type 1 diabetes patients.

The clonotype comes from a woman between 18 and 30 years old in good health. Sequences were obtained from central memory CD4+ T cells from blood.

CDR3 nucleotide sequence: TGTGCCAGCAGTGTGGAGCCGAGGGACATTCAGTACTTC. Translating gives CASSVEPRDIQYF. This sequence joins TRBV2 and TRBJ2-4; tentative D call: TRBD2 (5 bases). CDR3 size: 13 residues. The V gene's germline CDR1 is SNHLY and CDR2 FYNNEI. V gave up 4 bases and J gave up 8 bases, with 12 bases separating them.